A selection of T cell receptor beta chains follows, all from one sample in a study of cytomegalovirus exposure and HLA in healthy donors. This table comes from immunoSEQ multiplex PCR, and its TCRdb copy is limited to in-frame clones, with some not included. The table shows roughly 170,000 clones, with roughly 86% occurring only once. Sequenced input: PBMCs. Source of these receptors: a girl aged 10 to 17 in good health and CMV-seropositive. CDR3s include the opening cysteine and the closing phenylalanine or tryptophan. D genes are given only for firm matches. The size of a clone is reported for some rows only, either as once, few or many, or as a class for expanded clones.

J | D | V | size | length | CDR3 | DNA
TRBJ1-6 | - | TRBV27 | - | 16 | CASSLSRVVYNSPLHF | TGTGCCAGCAGTTTGTCCAGGGTGGTCTATAATTCACCCCTCCACTTT
TRBJ2-1 | TRBD1 | TRBV10-1 | - | 13 | CASSVGQGVEQFF | TGCGCCAGCAGTGTAGGACAGGGAGTTGAGCAGTTCTTC
TRBJ1-3 | - | TRBV6-5 | - | 15 | CASSFGVGSGNTIYF | TGTGCCAGCAGTTTCGGGGTCGGCTCTGGAAACACCATATATTTT
TRBJ2-1 | TRBD2 | TRBV9 | - | 15 | CASSDRAGINNEQFF | TGTGCCAGCAGCGACCGAGCGGGGATAAACAATGAGCAGTTCTTC
TRBJ1-5 | TRBD1 | TRBV6-1 | few | 14 | CASSLGRGHQPQHF | TGTGCCAGCAGTCTGGGCAGGGGGCACCAGCCCCAGCATTTT
TRBJ1-5 | - | TRBV19 | - | 15 | CASSPGRKGNQPQHF | TGTGCCAGTAGCCCCGGGAGAAAGGGCAATCAGCCCCAGCATTTT
TRBJ2-1 | TRBD2 | TRBV6-5 | - | 14 | CASSYASGGAEQFF | TGTGCCAGCAGTTATGCTAGCGGGGGGGCCGAGCAGTTCTTC
TRBJ2-7 | - | TRBV7-9 | - | 12 | CASSLPTYEQYF | TGTGCCAGCAGCTTACCTACCTACGAGCAGTACTTC
TRBJ1-6 | - | TRBV6-5 | - | 13 | CASSRRPEESLHF | TGTGCCAGCAGCCGTCGGCCCGAGGAGTCCCTCCACTTT
TRBJ2-7 | - | TRBV18 | - | 14 | CASSPPGQSYEQYF | TGTGCCAGCTCACCACCGGGCCAGTCCTACGAGCAGTACTTC
TRBJ1-1 | - | TRBV6-5 | few | 11 | CASNRAGEAFF | TGTGCCAGCAACAGGGCCGGGGAGGCTTTCTTT
TRBJ2-2 | - | TRBV7-3 | - | 14 | CASSFGVNTGELFF | TGTGCCAGCAGCTTCGGGGTTAACACCGGGGAGCTGTTTTTT
TRBJ1-1 | - | TRBV9 | - | 14 | CASSSGGGGTEAFF | TGTGCCAGCAGCTCTGGGGGTGGAGGGACTGAAGCTTTCTTT
TRBJ2-1 | TRBD2 | TRBV6-4 | once | 14 | CASSASGGVDGQFF | TGTGCCAGCAGTGCTAGCGGGGGGGTCGATGGGCAGTTCTTC
TRBJ2-1 | - | TRBV5-6 | - | 15 | CASSLTLLVYNEQFF | TGTGCCAGCAGCTTAACCTTACTCGTCTACAATGAGCAGTTCTTC
TRBJ2-7 | - | TRBV5-6 | - | 14 | CASSLRGKRHEQYF | TGTGCCAGCAGCTTGCGTGGCAAGAGACATGAGCAGTACTTC
TRBJ2-7 | TRBD1 | TRBV5-6 | - | 14 | CASCYRDRVHEQYF | TGTGCCAGCTGTTACCGGGACAGGGTCCACGAGCAGTACTTC
TRBJ2-7 | - | TRBV6-5 | few | 15 | CASSVQTGTPYEQYF | TGTGCCAGTTCCGTGCAGACGGGAACTCCCTACGAGCAGTACTTC
TRBJ2-7 | - | TRBV2 | - | 12 | CASSQVIYEQYF | TGTGCCAGCAGCCAGGTAATCTACGAGCAGTACTTC
TRBJ2-5 | - | TRBV4-1 | - | 13 | CASSQVLQETQYF | TGCGCCAGCAGCCAAGTCCTGCAAGAGACCCAGTACTTC
TRBJ2-2 | TRBD2 | TRBV7-3 | once | 15 | CASSGGGLNTGELFF | TGTGCCAGCAGCGGCGGGGGGCTGAACACCGGGGAGCTGTTTTTT
TRBJ1-4 | TRBD1 | TRBV9 | - | 14 | CASSVTGGSEKLFF | TGTGCCAGCAGCGTGACAGGGGGAAGTGAAAAACTGTTTTTT
TRBJ1-4 | - | TRBV5-1 | - | 15 | CASSLVGGSNEKLFF | TGCGCCAGCAGCTTGGTTGGGGGGTCTAATGAAAAACTGTTTTTT
TRBJ1-1 | - | TRBV4-1 | - | 14 | CASSQEGGNTEAFF | TGCGCCAGCAGCCAGGAAGGGGGGAACACTGAAGCTTTCTTT
TRBJ1-1 | - | TRBV5-4 | - | 16 | CASSLYRAGGNTEAFF | TGTGCCAGCAGCTTGTACAGGGCCGGAGGGAACACTGAAGCTTTCTTT
TRBJ1-2 | TRBD1 | TRBV19 | - | 15 | CASSMTGGRLNRYTF | TGTGCCAGTAGTATGACAGGGGGACGCCTGAACCGCTACACCTTC
TRBJ1-4 | - | TRBV11-3 | - | 15 | CASSPYRVPNEKLFF | TGTGCCAGCAGCCCCTACAGAGTACCAAATGAAAAACTGTTTTTT
TRBJ2-7 | - | TRBV18 | - | 14 | CASSPGRDIDEQYF | TGTGCCAGCTCACCGGGCAGGGATATCGACGAGCAGTACTTC
TRBJ1-2 | - | TRBV6-6 | - | 11 | CASSRERGYTF | TGTGCCAGCAGCCGGGAGCGGGGCTACACCTTC
TRBJ1-2 | - | TRBV19 | - | 15 | CASSSGDLGNYGYTF | TGTGCCAGTAGTTCAGGGGACCTTGGGAACTATGGCTACACCTTC
TRBJ2-7 | TRBD1 | TRBV6-5 | once | 15 | CASSYRGQGLYEQYF | TGTGCCAGCAGTTACAGAGGACAGGGACTGTACGAGCAGTACTTC
TRBJ1-2 | - | TRBV25-1 | - | 15 | CASWGVAFGGDGYTF | TGTGCCAGCTGGGGAGTCGCGTTTGGCGGTGATGGCTACACCTTC